A single sample is the source of the 11 T cell receptor beta chains below, sequenced in a study of T cells after yellow fever vaccination. Via MiXCR, TCRdb re-called the 5' RACE reads, giving one row per CDR3 protein. The data show 150,000 to 200,000 distinct CDR3 sequences, with approximately 9.9% seen just once and roughly 33% held by the top ten. The sequencing used CD8+ T cells sorted from PBMCs, collected 45 days after the yellow fever booster vaccination. The receptors originated from a man aged 18 to 30 who received the YFV17D yellow fever vaccine.

The V call is TRBV4-1, the J call TRBJ1-2, with 7 bases lining up with TRBD1. The V gene end was trimmed by 1 base and the J gene end by 6 bases; junction bases not matched to a gene: 8. The CDR3 loop spans 15 amino acids. Germline values: CDR1 MGHRA, CDR2 YSYEKL. DNA for the CDR3: TGCGCCAGCAGCCAAGCTCTCCAGGGGGGAGATGGCTACACCTTC. This encodes CASSQALQGGDGYTF.

The DNA of the CDR3 is TGCAGTGCTAGAGTAGCGGGGGGCTACTCCTACGAGCAGTACTTC. This encodes CSARVAGGYSYEQYF. V usage is TRBV20-1 and J usage is TRBJ2-7; 10 positions agree with TRBD2. The CDR3 is made up of 15 amino acids. Per the germline V gene, CDR1 is DFQATT and CDR2 is SNEGSKA (reference sequence). The junction had 3 bases not matched to a gene; V was cut back by 1 base and J by 0 bases.

The rearrangement joins TRBV11-2 to TRBJ2-3, with D unresolved. V was pared by 4 bases and J by 0 bases, with 14 bases between. The CDR3 is 16 amino acids. Germline V gene sequence: CDR1 SGHAT, CDR2 FQNNGV. The CDR3: CASSSPPVVSTDTQYF. CDR3 bases: TGTGCCAGCAGCTCCCCCCCCGTAGTTAGCACAGATACGCAGTATTTT.

The chain carries TRBV7-9 and TRBJ2-7, with D possibly matching TRBD2 (6 bases). Germline V gives CDR1 SEHNR, CDR2 FQNEAQ (reference sequence). The ends were cut back, 5 bases at V and 5 bases at J, with 19 bases in the middle. The CDR3 totals 15 residues. The CDR3 sequence is CASSDLGGIPNEQYV. In DNA form, the CDR3 reads TGTGCCAGCAGCGACCTCGGGGGAATCCCCAACGAGCAGTACGTC.

This chain joins TRBV4-1 and TRBJ2-7; 9 nucleotides line up with TRBD1. The CDR3 runs 15 residues. J gave up 2 bases and V 1 base, and 3 bases lay outside the gene matches. Germline V gene lookup returns CDR1 MGHRA and CDR2 YSYEKL. The CDR3 reads CASSQAGTGTYEQYF. For the CDR3, the DNA is TGCGCCAGCAGCCAAGCCGGGACAGGGACCTACGAGCAGTACTTC.

This clonotype has more than one count but fewer than ten. This rearrangement joins TRBV6-1 to TRBJ1-5; TRBD1 might be the D (6 bases). Trimming stripped 6 bases from V and 7 bases from J, with 13 bases between. The CDR3 length is 13 residues. CDR1 MNHNS and CDR2 SASEGT come from the germline V gene. The CDR3 here is CASRYREEQPQHF. The CDR3 coding sequence is TGTGCCAGCAGATACAGGGAAGAACAGCCCCAGCATTTT.

This chain links TRBV4-1 with TRBJ2-1; possible D gene TRBD2, 6 bases. Per germline, CDR1 MGHRA and CDR2 YSYEKL. The CDR3 has 14 residues. Between the trimmed V and J ends, which lost 2 bases and 6 bases, there was a span of 11 bases. The CDR3 region has the DNA TGCGCCAGCAGCCAAATTGCACTAGCCAATGAGCAGTTCTTC. It yields the protein CASSQIALANEQFF.

The J gene is TRBJ2-1, the V gene TRBV6-5, with unresolved D. The CDR3 runs 13 residues. Germline CDR1 reads MNHEY; CDR2 reads SVGAGI. V was cut by 2 bases and J by 4 bases, with 6 bases left in between. The CDR3 spells CASSYRAYNEQFF. The CDR3 nucleotides read TGTGCCAGCAGTTACCGGGCATACAATGAGCAGTTCTTC.

This clonotype was seen a few times. The chain couples TRBV28 to TRBJ2-7, with D perhaps matching TRBD2 (5 bases). The V end was cut by 6 bases, the J end by 2 bases, with 14 bases between. CDR3 length equals 14 residues. Germline V CDR1 and CDR2: MDHEN, SYDVKM. The CDR3 region is CASRRTSRAYEQYF. DNA for the CDR3: TGTGCCAGCAGGAGGACGTCGAGGGCCTACGAGCAGTACTTC.

This chain uses TRBV20-1 with TRBJ1-1; 10 bases align to TRBD1. The trim removed 5 bases at V and 0 bases at J, leaving 9 bases unmatched. The CDR3 has 16 residues. The germline V gene encodes CDR1 DFQATT and CDR2 SNEGSKA (reference sequence). The CDR3 reads CSARGQGNYLNTEAFF. CDR3 sequence (DNA): TGCAGTGCTCGGGGACAGGGGAATTATCTGAACACTGAAGCTTTCTTT.

This clonotype has only a few counts. This rearrangement joins TRBV5-6 to TRBJ2-7; 9 nucleotides agree with TRBD2. This CDR3 spans 17 amino acids. Unmatched junction bases numbered 9, after V lost 0 bases and J lost 2 bases. Per the germline V gene, CDR1 is SGHDT and CDR2 is YYEEEE. The CDR3 sequence is CASSLAVGASGTYEQYV. CDR3 bases: TGTGCCAGCAGCTTGGCGGTCGGGGCTAGCGGGACCTACGAGCAGTACGTC.